A selection of T cell receptor beta chains follows, all from one sample in a study of blood T cell repertoires in COVID-19. TCRdb's copy holds only in-frame clones and misses some; the assay was immunoSEQ multiplex PCR. Found here are 60,000 to 85,000 clones, 89% of them singletons; the top ten hold approximately 5%. Sequenced material: peripheral blood. These receptors were obtained from a woman aged 45-60 years with active COVID-19. Both conserved end residues are part of each CDR3. A D gene is named only where the DNA matches it firmly. Some rows have no size entry. The others give once, few or many, or a class for an expanded clone.

J gene,clone size,D gene,V gene,CDR3 DNA,CDR3 protein
TRBJ1-5,-,TRBD1,TRBV28,TGTGCCAGCAATCCATACAGGGGCTACCCTACAAATCAGCCCCAGCATTTT,CASNPYRGYPTNQPQHF
TRBJ2-6,-,-,TRBV7-9,TGTGCCGGCAGCCCGTCAGGGCGTTCCGGGGCCAACGTCCTGACTTTC,CAGSPSGRSGANVLTF
TRBJ2-1,-,TRBD2,TRBV6-5,TGTGCCAGCAGTCCACTAGCGAACTCCTACAATGAGCAGTTCTTC,CASSPLANSYNEQFF
TRBJ2-7,once,-,TRBV4-1,TGCGCCAGCAGCCAAGATTCCCCTGACATGTACTTC,CASSQDSPDMYF
TRBJ2-3,-,-,TRBV30,TGTGCCTGGAGTGTAGAGTCACCAAGCACAGATACGCAGTATTTT,CAWSVESPSTDTQYF
TRBJ2-7,-,-,TRBV9,TGTGCCAGCAGCGTAGTTGAGGCCGGGGTCGAGCAGTACTTC,CASSVVEAGVEQYF
TRBJ2-7,-,-,TRBV2,TGTGCCAGCAGCCTAGCCCGTTACGAGCAGTACTTC,CASSLARYEQYF
TRBJ2-6,-,-,TRBV28,TGTGCCAGCAGTTTAATAGTCCCCTCTGGGGCCAACGTCCTGACTTTC,CASSLIVPSGANVLTF
TRBJ2-5,once,-,TRBV20-1,TGCAGTGCTAGTAACTGGCAAGAGACCCAGTACTTC,CSASNWQETQYF
TRBJ2-3,once,TRBD2,TRBV6-5,TGTGCCAGCAGTTACTGGTTTAGCGGGGGCACAGATACGCAGTATTTT,CASSYWFSGGTDTQYF
TRBJ2-1,-,-,TRBV7-3,TGTGCCAGCAGCTTATCGGTCCTGGACTACGAGCAGTTCTTC,CASSLSVLDYEQFF
TRBJ2-7,-,-,TRBV12-3/TRBV12-4,TGTGCCAGCAAGGGAGATCCCTACGAGCAGTACTTC,CASKGDPYEQYF
TRBJ1-2,-,-,TRBV12-5,TGTGCTAGTGGTTTGGTATGGGAGGCTCCTTCGGACTATGGCTACACCTTC,CASGLVWEAPSDYGYTF
TRBJ1-2,-,-,TRBV27,TGTGCCAGCAGTGTACAGGGTAGCTATGGCTACACCTTC,CASSVQGSYGYTF
TRBJ1-1,-,TRBD1,TRBV6-5,TGTGCCAGCAGTTCCCCGGGACAGGGCAACACTGAAGCTTTCTTT,CASSSPGQGNTEAFF
TRBJ2-7,few,TRBD2,TRBV7-9,TGTGCCAGCAGCCAAGCGGGACTAGCGGACTACGAGCAGTACTTC,CASSQAGLADYEQYF
TRBJ2-5,-,TRBD2,TRBV7-3,TGTGCCAGCAGCTCCAGGGGGAGCGGGAGGGAGACCCAGTACTTC,CASSSRGSGRETQYF
TRBJ1-4,-,-,TRBV2,TGTGCCAGCAGTCCTCAGGCTAATGAAAAACTGTTTTTT,CASSPQANEKLFF
TRBJ2-7,-,TRBD2,TRBV3-1/TRBV3-2,TGTGCCAGCAGCCCCTTAGCGGGAATTGCCTACGAGCAGTACTTC,CASSPLAGIAYEQYF
TRBJ2-2,-,TRBD2,TRBV10-3,TGTGCCATCAGAAGAGCGGGAGAAACCGGGGAGCTGTTTTTT,CAIRRAGETGELFF
TRBJ2-5,-,-,TRBV4-2,TGTGCCAGCAGCCAAGAGGGAGGCCGATACCAGTACTTC,CASSQEGGRYQYF
TRBJ2-7,many,-,TRBV4-1,TGCGCCAGCAGCCAAGGGCTAGCTAACGAGCAGTACTTC,CASSQGLANEQYF
TRBJ2-7,-,TRBD2,TRBV5-4,TGTGCCAGCAGCGCGAGCGGGAGGGCCTCCTACGAGCAGTACTTC,CASSASGRASYEQYF
TRBJ2-7,-,-,TRBV3-1/TRBV3-2,TGTGCCAGCACGAGTCCTTCCTACGAGCAGTACTTC,CASTSPSYEQYF
TRBJ1-5,-,-,TRBV6-5,TGTGCCAGCAGCAGACAAGGTGGGAGCAATCAGCCCCAGCATTTT,CASSRQGGSNQPQHF
TRBJ1-5,-,-,TRBV4-1,TGCGCCAGCAGCCACTCAATTTACCTTACTTATAGCAATCAGCCCCAGCATTTT,CASSHSIYLTYSNQPQHF
TRBJ1-2,-,TRBD1,TRBV29-1,TGCAGCGGGCGGACAGGTACTAACTATGGCTACACCTTC,CSGRTGTNYGYTF
TRBJ2-3,-,TRBD2,TRBV28,TGTGCCAGCAGTCCACCCGTGGGACTAGCCAGCACAGATACGCAGTATTTT,CASSPPVGLASTDTQYF
TRBJ2-7,-,-,TRBV9,TGTGCCAGCAGCGTAGGTGACAGCGTGCTCTCCTACGAGCAGTACTTC,CASSVGDSVLSYEQYF
TRBJ2-3,-,-,TRBV14,TGTGCCAGCAGCCCTAGGATCGGGGATACGCAGTATTTT,CASSPRIGDTQYF
TRBJ1-1,-,-,TRBV10-2,TGCGCCAGCAGTGCAGGGATTCTAACTGAAGCTTTCTTT,CASSAGILTEAFF
TRBJ2-1,few,TRBD1,TRBV5-1,TGCGCCAGCAGCTTGGGACAGGGGGCAGCCTATGAGCAGTTCTTC,CASSLGQGAAYEQFF
TRBJ1-6,-,-,TRBV11-2,TGTGCCAGCAGCTTAGCACTCCGGACAGTTTATAAATCACCCCTCCACTTT,CASSLALRTVYKSPLHF
TRBJ1-5,few,TRBD1,TRBV7-2,TGTGCCAGCAGCCTACAGGGGGCGGGGAATCAGCCCCAGCATTTT,CASSLQGAGNQPQHF
TRBJ1-1,-,-,TRBV28,TGTGCCATTACCCTGGAGACTGAAGCTTTCTTT,CAITLETEAFF
TRBJ2-1,-,-,TRBV27,TGTGCCAGCAGAACCGGGACTGATACCTACAATGAGCAGTTCTTC,CASRTGTDTYNEQFF
TRBJ2-6,-,TRBD2,TRBV25-1,TGTGCCAGCAGTGCTCCACTAGCGGGATACTCTGGGGCCAACGTCCTGACTTTC,CASSAPLAGYSGANVLTF
TRBJ2-1,-,TRBD1,TRBV6-5,TGTGCCAGCAGTAACGGACAGGAGCCGTACAATGAGCAGTTCTTC,CASSNGQEPYNEQFF
TRBJ2-7,-,-,TRBV21-1,TGTGCCAGCAGCAAAAGCGGCAGGGGCACCTCCTACGAGCAGTACTTC,CASSKSGRGTSYEQYF
TRBJ2-7,-,-,TRBV28,TGTGCCAGCAGTTTATACGGGAGTGGCTACGAGCAGTACTTC,CASSLYGSGYEQYF
TRBJ2-7,-,TRBD1,TRBV2,TGTGCCAGCAGTGATGGGGACAGCATTAACTCCTACGAGCAGTACTTC,CASSDGDSINSYEQYF
TRBJ2-2,few,TRBD2,TRBV19,TGTGCCAGTAGTATGGGACTAGCGGGAGGGGCGGCCGGGGAGCTGTTTTTT,CASSMGLAGGAAGELFF
TRBJ1-2,-,TRBD1,TRBV7-2,TGTGCCAGCAGCTTACATGGCAGGGGGGAAAATGGCTACACCTTC,CASSLHGRGENGYTF
TRBJ2-7,-,-,TRBV15,TGTGCCACCAGCAGAGAGGGCCTCTCCTACGAGCAGTACTTC,CATSREGLSYEQYF
TRBJ1-2,-,TRBD1,TRBV5-6,TGTGCCAGCAGCCCGACCGGGACAGGGCTCCTCGGCTACACCTTC,CASSPTGTGLLGYTF
TRBJ2-1,-,TRBD1,TRBV11-3,TGTGCCAGCAGCGGACAGGGTAACGTCAATGAGCAGTTCTTC,CASSGQGNVNEQFF
TRBJ1-2,-,TRBD1,TRBV9,TGTGCCAGCAGCGGGCGACAGGGCACCTCGTTC,CASSGRQGTSF
TRBJ1-6,-,-,TRBV5-6,TGTGCCAGCAGCGTCCCCAGTTCACCCCTCCACTTT,CASSVPSSPLHF
TRBJ1-1,-,-,TRBV5-1,TGCGCCAGCAGCTTGGCTTCCCAGGGGAACACTGAAGCTTTCTTT,CASSLASQGNTEAFF
TRBJ1-5,-,-,TRBV28,TGTGCCAGCAGTTGGGCGTCAAGTGGAATGCCCCAGCATTTT,CASSWASSGMPQHF
TRBJ2-7,-,-,TRBV7-3,TGTGCCAGCAGCCGGACGGGGTACGGGGACGAGCAGTACTTC,CASSRTGYGDEQYF
TRBJ2-5,-,-,TRBV7-3,TGTGCCAGCAGCTTATCGGCGCGGAACCCGGGGGAGACCCAGTACTTC,CASSLSARNPGETQYF
TRBJ1-3,-,-,TRBV7-9,TGTGCCAGCAGCTTAGACGGGGTGGGCGGCTCTGGAAACACCATATATTTT,CASSLDGVGGSGNTIYF